The 4 T cell receptor beta chains in this list originate from one sample, sequenced in a study of blood T cell repertoires in COVID-19. TCRdb keeps only in-frame clones here, not all; method: immunoSEQ multiplex PCR. The sample lists 110,000 to 150,000 clones, approximately 78% occurring once. The sequenced sample consisted of PBMCs or T cells enriched from blood (not recorded which). Receptors originate from a woman between 45 and 60 years old who had recovered from COVID-19.

The gene calls are TRBV19 and TRBJ2-3, with 8 bases matching TRBD2. The germline CDR1 and CDR2 sequences are LNHDA and SQIVND (reference sequence). The CDR3 spans 16 residues. Unmatched junction bases numbered 20, after V lost 10 bases and J lost 8 bases. CDR3 DNA sequence: TGTGCCACGGTCTCGGGGGGGACCCGGGCGAAGGGTACGCAGTATTTT. Translated, it gives CATVSGGTRAKGTQYF.

The chain uses TRBV9 and TRBJ1-1; the match to TRBD1 covers 7 bases. The germline gives CDR1 SGDLS, CDR2 YYNGEE. The V segment lost 0 bases and the J segment 1 base; nucleotides outside the gene matches: 6. This CDR3 spans 16 amino acids. For the CDR3, the DNA is TGTGCCAGCAGCGTAGGGATAGGACAGGAGAACACTGAAGCTTTCTTT. Protein: CASSVGIGQENTEAFF.

The chain recombines TRBV24-1 with TRBJ1-5, with TRBD1 as a possible D gene (6 bases). The CDR3 loop spans 15 amino acids. Germline V lookup: CDR1 KGHDR, CDR2 SFDVKD. Trimming pared 3 bases from V and 0 bases from J, leaving 8 bases between. CDR3 protein: CATSDPGHSNQPQHF. The DNA of the CDR3 is TGTGCCACCAGTGATCCGGGACATAGCAATCAGCCCCAGCATTTT.

This sequence joins TRBV13 and TRBJ2-2, with 9 bases identical to TRBD1. Germline lookup yields CDR1 PRHDT and CDR2 FYEKMQ (reference sequence). This CDR3 contains 17 residues. V gave up 5 bases and J gave up 5 bases; unmatched junction bases: 12. CDR3 sequence reads: CASSPPEGTGSTGELFF. CDR3 DNA: TGTGCCAGCAGCCCTCCCGAGGGGACAGGGTCAACCGGGGAGCTGTTTTTT. Supplemented by reference TRBV13 and TRBJ2-2, the full variable domain reads AAGVIQSPRHLIKEKRETATLKCYPIPRHDTVYWYQQGPGQDPQFLISFYEKMQSDKGSIPDRFSAQQFSDYHSELNMSSLELGDSALYFCASSPPEGTGSTGELFFGEGSRLTVL.